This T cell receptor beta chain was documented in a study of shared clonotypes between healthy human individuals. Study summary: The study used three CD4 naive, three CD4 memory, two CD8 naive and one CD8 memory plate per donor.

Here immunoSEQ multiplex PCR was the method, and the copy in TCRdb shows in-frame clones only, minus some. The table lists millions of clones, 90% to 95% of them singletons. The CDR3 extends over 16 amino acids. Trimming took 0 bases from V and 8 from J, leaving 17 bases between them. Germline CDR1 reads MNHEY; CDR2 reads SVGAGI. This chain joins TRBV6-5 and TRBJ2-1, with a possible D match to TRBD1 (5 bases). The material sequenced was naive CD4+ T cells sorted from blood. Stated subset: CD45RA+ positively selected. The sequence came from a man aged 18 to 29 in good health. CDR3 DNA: TGTGCCAGCAGTTACTCGCCGAGGACAAAAAACTATGAGCAGTTCTTC. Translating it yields CASSYSPRTKNYEQFF.